A selection of T cell receptor beta chains follows, all from one sample in a study of glioma-infiltrating T cells. MiXCR, applied by TCRdb to the multiplex PCR reads, yields one record per CDR3 protein. The table lists fewer than 250,000 distinct CDR3 sequences, 30% to 40% of them singletons. Sequenced: glioma tissue, nonneoplastic brain tissue, or PBMCs (not recorded which). The receptors derive from a human donor with low-grade glioma or glioblastoma, undergoing nonglioma brain surgery, or in good health (not recorded which). Each CDR3 is given with its conserved first and last residue. The D gene is left open where the match is weak. A row's size may be missing; if present it is once, few, many or a size class.

D gene	clone size	V gene	J gene	CDR3 DNA	CDR3 protein
TRBD1	few	TRBV12-3/TRBV12-4	TRBJ1-5	TGTGCCAGCAGCCCAGGACAGGGGTTTGGGGTTGGACAGCCCCAGCATTTT	CASSPGQGFGVGQPQHF
TRBD1	few	TRBV5-1	TRBJ1-1	TGCGCCAGCAGCTTGGGGGGACAGAGACTTCTCCACACTGAAGCTTTCTTT	CASSLGGQRLLHTEAFF
NA	many	TRBV4-1	TRBJ2-1	TGCGCCAGCAGCCAAGATATGAGTGGGTTGGGGAATGAGCAGTTCTTC	CASSQDMSGLGNEQFF
TRBD1	many	TRBV27	TRBJ2-7	TGTGCCAGCAGTTTAGTCCCCCAATCCAGACAGGGGGCGCAGTACTTC	CASSLVPQSRQGAQYF
TRBD1	NA	TRBV5-1	TRBJ2-3	TGCGCCAGCAGCTCGAGTCCCGGGACAGGGTTGGATACGAAGTATTTT	CASSSSPGTGLDTKYF
NA	NA	TRBV2	TRBJ2-1	TGTGCCAGCAGTGATGGGGTCAACCCCGGGAATGAGCAGTTCTTC	CASSDGVNPGNEQFF
TRBD1	many	TRBV20-1	TRBJ2-2	TGCAGTGCTCGCCCAGGGACAGGGAATACCGGGGAGCTGTTTTTT	CSARPGTGNTGELFF
TRBD2	NA	TRBV5-1	TRBJ2-2	TGCGCCAGCAGCTCTGGGACTAGCGCGGCCACCGGGGAGCTGTTTTTT	CASSSGTSAATGELFF
TRBD2	many	TRBV2	TRBJ2-4	TGTGCCAGCAGGGCGACTAGCGGAGGGGGGGCCAAAAACATTCAGTACTTC	CASRATSGGGAKNIQYF
NA	many	TRBV25-1	TRBJ1-3	TGTGCCAGCAGTGATGAAAACACCATATATTTT	CASSDENTIYF
NA	many	TRBV20-1	TRBJ1-4	TGCAGTGCCTCCCCCCTGGGAACCCTGCAATATCTGGCAACTAATGAAAAACTGTTTTTT	CSASPLGTLQYLATNEKLFF
TRBD1	many	TRBV11-2	TRBJ1-1	TGTGCCAGCAGCTTGGACAGGGGGCTGAACACTGAAGCTTTCTTT	CASSLDRGLNTEAFF
TRBD2	many	TRBV11-2	TRBJ2-3	TGTGCCAGCAGCTTAGTGCGGGAGAGGACAGATACGCAGTATTTT	CASSLVRERTDTQYF
TRBD2	many	TRBV20-1	TRBJ2-1	TGCAGTGCTAGAGATAGCGGGAGGGCCCCCAATGAGCAGTTCTTC	CSARDSGRAPNEQFF
NA	many	TRBV11-1	TRBJ1-1	TGTGCCAGCAGCTTCGGACCGACAGCTCCTTTCTTT	CASSFGPTAPFF
NA	many	TRBV7-6	TRBJ2-5	TGTGCCAGCAGCTTAGAAGTTTCGGAGACCCAGTACTTC	CASSLEVSETQYF
TRBD2	many	TRBV14	TRBJ2-3	TGTGCCAGCAGCCAAAGTAGCGGGACCAATTTAGATACGCAGTATTTT	CASSQSSGTNLDTQYF
NA	NA	TRBV20-1	TRBJ2-3	TGCAGTGCTAGCGGGCCCCTGTCTGCAGATGCGCAGTATTTT	CSASGPLSADAQYF
NA	few	TRBV29-1	TRBJ2-7	TGCAGCGTTGAAGGGGTCACCTACGAGCAGTACTTC	CSVEGVTYEQYF
NA	many	TRBV28	TRBJ2-7	TGTGCCAGCAGTACAAGGACCAGCCGCGGGCTTTACGAGCAGTACTTC	CASSTRTSRGLYEQYF
NA	many	TRBV7-2	TRBJ2-5	TGTGCCAGCAGCTTGGACATGGGTCGAGAGACCCAGTACTTC	CASSLDMGRETQYF
TRBD2	NA	TRBV30	TRBJ2-1	TGTGCCTGGACTAGCGGGCCCAACAATGAGCAGTTCTTC	CAWTSGPNNEQFF
TRBD2	many	TRBV28	TRBJ2-1	TGTGCCAGCAGTTCTGGACTAGCGGGAAGGGATGAGCAGTTCTTC	CASSSGLAGRDEQFF
TRBD2	NA	TRBV4-3	TRBJ2-1	TGCGCCAGCAGCCAAGATTTGGTAGCGGGAGGGCCCAGGGAGCAGTTCTTC	CASSQDLVAGGPREQFF
TRBD1	many	TRBV2	TRBJ2-7	TGTGCCAGCAGGCCCAGGGGGATCAACGAGCAGTACTTC	CASRPRGINEQYF
NA	NA	TRBV28	TRBJ2-3	TGTGCCATCATTCTCGACAGGGAGGCAGATACGCAGTATTTT	CAIILDREADTQYF
TRBD2	NA	TRBV6-8	TRBJ2-1	TGTGCCAGTCCTACTAGCGGACCCAATGAGCAGTTCTTC	CASPTSGPNEQFF
TRBD2	many	TRBV24-1	TRBJ2-1	TGTGCCACCAGTGATCTCGGGACTAGCGGGAGGGTTAATGAGCAGTTCTTC	CATSDLGTSGRVNEQFF
NA	NA	TRBV5-6	TRBJ1-5	TGTGCCAGCAGCTCGCCTAATGAGCCCCAGCATTTT	CASSSPNEPQHF
NA	many	TRBV7-9	TRBJ2-3	TGTGCCAGCAGCTTAGGCCGGGTACCGGCAGATACGCAGTATTTT	CASSLGRVPADTQYF
NA	NA	TRBV29-1	TRBJ2-7	TGCAGCGTTGTCAGGACAGCTTACTACGAGCAGTACTTC	CSVVRTAYYEQYF
NA	many	TRBV27	TRBJ1-1	TGTGCCAGCAGTGGAGGACAGACGAGTCGAGCTTTCTTT	CASSGGQTSRAFF
NA	few	TRBV19	TRBJ2-7	TGTGCCAGTAGCCCAGGGGGGCAGACCTACGAGCAGTACTTC	CASSPGGQTYEQYF
TRBD2	many	TRBV27	TRBJ2-1	TGTGCCAGTTCAGCGGGAGCTGCCTACAATGAGCAGTTCTTC	CASSAGAAYNEQFF
TRBD1	NA	TRBV19	TRBJ2-5	TGTGCCAGTAGTATTGATGGGACAGCCGAAGAGACCCAGTACTTC	CASSIDGTAEETQYF
NA	NA	TRBV27	TRBJ2-5	TGTGCCAGCAGTCCCATGGGAAATCAGGGGACCCAGTACTTC	CASSPMGNQGTQYF
NA	many	TRBV6-1	TRBJ2-7	TGTGCCAGCAGTTACAGGGTCCCCCCTCACGAGCAGTACTTC	CASSYRVPPHEQYF
NA	NA	TRBV30	TRBJ1-1	TGTGCCAGTGCGACCGTAAACACTGAAGCTTTCTTT	CASATVNTEAFF
NA	many	TRBV6-2/TRBV6-3	TRBJ2-7	TGTGCCAGCTCCCCCTACATCTTGAAGCAGTACTTC	CASSPYILKQYF
NA	many	TRBV7-2	TRBJ2-3	TGTGCCAGCAGCTTTCTCCGTTCGCGGGGATTCACAGATACGCAGTATTTT	CASSFLRSRGFTDTQYF
TRBD2	NA	TRBV2	TRBJ2-1	TGTGCCAGCAGGCCCCTAGCGGGAGGGCAGGATGAGCAGTTCTTC	CASRPLAGGQDEQFF
NA	NA	TRBV11-2	TRBJ1-2	TGTGCCAGCAGCTTACTCGGGAGCCCTAACTATGGCTACACCTTC	CASSLLGSPNYGYTF
NA	many	TRBV29-1	TRBJ2-7	TGCAGCGTTTCACAGGGAACCCTACCTGAGCAGTACTTC	CSVSQGTLPEQYF
NA	many	TRBV6-1	TRBJ2-2	TGTACCAGCACCTGGCAGGGGAGGACCGGGGAGCTGTTTTTT	CTSTWQGRTGELFF